The subject of this entry is one T cell receptor beta chain. The antigen this receptor binds is unknown. Base qualities are not provided; no much larger clone lies one nucleotide away. In total, roughly 670 healthy bone marrow donors made up the cohort. At the time of sampling, every cohort member was nominally healthy, though immune exposures that went unrecorded were likely present. The donor tested CMV seropositive and was one of the 289 seropositive cohort members. Each donor provided a peripheral blood sample, and peripheral blood mononuclear cells were used for TCR beta sequencing. Genomic DNA extraction from the blood cell samples was performed with the Qiagen DNeasy Blood Extraction Kit. CDR1 and CDR2 were assigned from the germline V gene as SGHDT and YYEEEE. From V the trimming removes 0 bases and from J it removes 3 bases, while the gene matches leave 4 bases of the junction unaccounted for. The CDR3 goes from the cysteine to the phenylalanine over 15 residues. Here the CDR3 DNA is all that survives: 45 bases in frame from base 1.

This entry belongs to a study of cytomegalovirus exposure and HLA in healthy donors (dated by TCRdb to between 2016 and 2019). Context from the whole study: In an earlier analysis of 587 of the donors, about 260 Gb of sequence data and 90 million to 130 million unique TCR beta sequences from 180 million or so T cells were reported. About 280 gigabases of sequencing data and around 90 million unique TCR sequences made up an early release that covered 500 to 700 HLA-typed donors. The genetic ancestry cluster associated with self-reported Caucasian donors included around 76% of the approximately 430 genotyped donors. The study aimed to test whether signatures of past pathogen exposure could be identified by cataloging public T cell receptors. Using immunosequencing, the study profiled T cell repertoires from 640 or so subjects and related those repertoires to cytomegalovirus serostatus. Besides the first cohort of 550 to 750 subjects, a separate validation cohort made up of 120 different subjects was used. High-throughput TCR immunosequencing, statistical association of individual TCRs with disease status, and machine learning were combined to predict cytomegalovirus infection status. A later analysis re-examined previously published TCR beta repertoires from more than 600 donors and added high-resolution HLA genotyping to investigate patterns of TCR occurrence. Rather than drawing on any new phenotypic data, the later analysis identified candidate immune exposures from TCR beta sequences and the way those sequences occurred across donors. An earlier analysis of some 600 of the donors applied high-throughput TCR beta sequencing to assess whether each TCR beta V gene segment acted as functional or pseudogenic. Donor age, sex, ethnicity and CMV serostatus were compiled together with the repertoire data. A later genetic analysis took genome-wide SNP genotypes for about 65% of the 666 donors and used that subset as a discovery cohort. All discovery cohort repertoires had been generated using a single sequencing platform. HLA typing covered class I and class II loci at four-digit resolution. Typing coverage differed by locus: A, B, C, DRB1 and DQB1 were typed in roughly 620-640 donors, DQA1 in about 500, DPA1 in 600 to 610, and DPB1 in approximately 450. About 5 DR-DQ haplotypes were handled as single units for association and clustering, since linkage in the cohort was strong. Among approximately 370 genotyped donors of the cohort, an average of around 240,000 unique TCR beta nucleotide sequences was sequenced per donor, of which 15% to 20% were non-productive. What the authors observed across the whole study: HLA typing was unavailable for some donors at each locus, so association tests used only the typed subset. A further reported finding was that TCR beta sequences accurately predicted the HLA-A and HLA-B alleles for most subjects in the first cohort. V-gene and J-gene trimming of TCR beta chains was associated with a missense DCLRE1C variant in a later genetic analysis, and the association was replicated in an independent cohort. When HLA alleles, especially DR and DQ, strongly co-occurred, TCR associations were difficult to assign to individual alleles. Broadly in line with IMGT annotations, most TCR beta V segments showed up in productive rearrangements about 90% or about 30% of the time in an earlier analysis of some 590 of the donors. Some IMGT-functional V segments, including TRBV6-2 and TRBV6-3, could not be distinguished by the 87-base-pair reads and were therefore excluded. Linkage disequilibrium might explain the correlated functional status among segregating V segments, but an unknown experimental factor could not be ruled out. A cluster of highly shared sequence variants was judged likely to represent a technical artifact of the sequencing pipeline. Several of the top co-occurrence clusters appeared to be linked to parvovirus B19, influenza, CMV and Epstein-Barr virus, according to a later analysis. A later analysis associated approximately 17,000 TCR beta sequences with specific HLA alleles at a false discovery rate of 0.05. Most TCR sequences were observed very rarely across donors, whereas some public TCRs were present in many individuals. It was suggested by the authors that the approach could potentially be generalized to other disease states and immunological phenotypes. According to a later genetic analysis, donors in an Asian-associated ancestry cluster had fewer N-insertions in productive TCRs than the approximately 630-donor mean. Because counts were too low, 15 to 20 rarely observed V segments, including chromosome 9 orphons, were left out of the earlier analysis of roughly 600 of the donors. The presence/absence analyses assumed that sequencing depth was roughly uniform across donors, and that assumption may not be true. In vitro tests confirmed that a few of the cytomegalovirus-associated TCR beta chains recognize cytomegalovirus antigens. A later analysis found that most CMV-associated TCR beta chains appeared HLA-restricted, with HLA associations seemingly driven largely by CMV exposure. This cohort had only TCR beta chains sequenced, and the lack of alpha or paired-chain data limited which features could be detected. CMV serostatus was the only immune exposure information available for the cohort. In a later analysis, HLA-associated TCR beta chains were found to be more clonally expanded and to have lower generation probabilities than equally common non-associated chains. The study gave a list of around 170 TCR beta chains associated with cytomegalovirus. In a later analysis, TCR association rates were found to vary across HLA loci, with the most associated TCRs seen for DRB1 alleles and the fewest for HLA-C alleles. Cytomegalovirus status was reported to be diagnosed by the classifier with high specificity and sensitivity in both the original and validation cohorts.

The library relied on the immunoSEQ multiplex PCR assay. A mixture of 60 forward primers for TCR Vbeta segments and 13 reverse primers for TCR Jbeta segments was used in the multiplex PCR. The CDR3 region of rearranged TCR beta genes was amplified from genomic DNA with a multiplex PCR assay. The amplified TCR beta libraries were sequenced on the Illumina HiSeq System as 87-base-pair reads. The authors' analysis ran thus. A later analysis tallied some 79 million unique TCR beta chains across the 666 repertoires, and about 10 million of those chains were shared by two or more donors. To remove PCR and sequencing errors, raw reads were error-corrected and collapsed into unique sequences using a nearest-neighbor algorithm that merged closely related sequences. V, D and J gene segments were assigned by aligning CDR3 sequences to IMGT reference sequences. For a sequence to be retained, at least a six-nucleotide match to both a V gene segment and a J gene segment was required. A rearrangement was called productive if the CDR3 had no stop codons and remained in frame with V and J, and every other rearrangement was called non-productive. CDR3 was defined by IMGT convention, running from the second conserved V-encoded cysteine to the conserved J-encoded phenylalanine. Sequences without an unambiguous match to a single V gene segment were excluded from the earlier analysis of several hundred of the donors. An earlier analysis of fewer than 750 of the donors called V segments functional above 56.7% productive rearrangements and segregating when the between-donor standard deviation exceeded 5%. To diagnose cytomegalovirus status from the catalog of TCR beta chain sequences, a statistical classification framework was built. V and J gene assignment, in a later analysis, came from comparing TCR nucleotide sequences with IMGT/GENE-DB human TR gene sequences. In a later analysis, CDR3 sequences and most-parsimonious VDJ recombination scenarios were assigned using the TCRdist pipeline. A later analysis defined each TCR beta chain by its CDR3 amino acid sequence plus V-gene family, and excluded reads lacking a unique V-gene family. In a later analysis, fewer than 600 highly shared, low-generation-probability nucleotide sequences were removed to address suspected cross-contamination and a sequencing artifact. For each public chain, a later analysis derived a clonal expansion index from normalized ranks of inferred template counts within each repertoire. A later analysis computed generation probabilities with a VDJ recombination model fitted to out-of-frame rearrangements, and checked the results against IGoR. Hypergeometric tests were used in a later analysis to score TCR-TCR, TCR-HLA and TCR-CMV co-occurrence, with a repertoire-size bias correction applied to the TCR pairs. In a later analysis, false discovery rates were estimated by permuting HLA or CMV assignments 20 times. In a later analysis, co-occurring TCRs were grouped with DBSCAN, and TCRdist sequence similarity was added when clustering was performed within HLA-allele-positive subsets. Repertoires with fewer than 30,000 or more than 120,000 public chains, plus five repertoires with anomalous nucleotide sharing, were excluded from co-occurrence clustering. Imported from immuneACCESS, the table was reduced by TCRdb to in-frame sequences with V and J called. These copies leave out some clones; in studies compared against another copy, an unresolved V gene accounts for under half, and the cause of the remainder is not known. The V and J calls and clone size are taken from that table; D and trimming were inferred from the DNA. Recorded for this sample are around 180,000 clones; 84% of them occurred a single time. Approximately 1.2% of the sample lies in the top ten.

The sample consisted of PBMCs. The rearranged segments are TRBV5-6 and TRBJ2-7; TRBD2 aligns with 9 central bases. This receptor was identified in a girl aged 2 to 9 in good health and CMV-seropositive. The bases are TGTGCCAGCAGCTTGGGGGGTAGCGGGGGCTACGAGCAGTACTTC. This sequence encodes CASSLGGSGGYEQYF.